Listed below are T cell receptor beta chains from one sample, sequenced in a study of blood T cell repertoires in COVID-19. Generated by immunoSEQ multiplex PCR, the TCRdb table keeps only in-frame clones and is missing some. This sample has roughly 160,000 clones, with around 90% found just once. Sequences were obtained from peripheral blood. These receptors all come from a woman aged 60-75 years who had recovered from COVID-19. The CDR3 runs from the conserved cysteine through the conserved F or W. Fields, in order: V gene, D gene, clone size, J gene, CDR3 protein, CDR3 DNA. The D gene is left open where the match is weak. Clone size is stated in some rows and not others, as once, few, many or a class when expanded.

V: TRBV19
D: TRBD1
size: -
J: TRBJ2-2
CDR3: CASSNPGQGTGELFF
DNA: TGTGCCAGTAGCAATCCGGGACAGGGCACCGGGGAGCTGTTTTTT

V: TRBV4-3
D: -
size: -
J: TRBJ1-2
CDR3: CASSQARQTYGYTF
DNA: TGCGCCAGCAGCCAAGCTAGACAGACCTATGGCTACACCTTC

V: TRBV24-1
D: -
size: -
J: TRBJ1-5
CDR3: CATSDARTFYSNQPQHF
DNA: TGTGCCACCAGTGATGCCCGGACATTTTATAGCAATCAGCCCCAGCATTTT

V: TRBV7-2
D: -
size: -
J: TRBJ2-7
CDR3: CASSLPPGVHEQYF
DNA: TGTGCCAGCAGCTTACCTCCGGGGGTCCACGAGCAGTACTTC

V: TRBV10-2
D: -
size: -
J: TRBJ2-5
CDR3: CASRDGAQETQYF
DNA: TGCGCCAGCAGAGACGGAGCCCAAGAGACCCAGTACTTC

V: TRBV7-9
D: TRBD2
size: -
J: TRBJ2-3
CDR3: CASSPGLAGGPNTDTQYF
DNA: TGTGCCAGCAGCCCCGGACTAGCGGGGGGGCCCAACACAGATACGCAGTATTTT

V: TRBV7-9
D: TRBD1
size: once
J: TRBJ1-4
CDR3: CASTNLQGAWEKLFF
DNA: TGTGCCAGCACCAACCTACAGGGGGCTTGGGAAAAACTGTTTTTT

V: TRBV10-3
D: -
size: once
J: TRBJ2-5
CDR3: CAISATGKQETQYF
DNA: TGTGCCATCAGTGCTACAGGGAAACAAGAGACCCAGTACTTC

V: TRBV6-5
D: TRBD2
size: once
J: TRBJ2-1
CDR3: CAGTLAGVSNEQFF
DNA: TGTGCCGGGACTTTAGCGGGTGTATCCAATGAACAGTTCTTC

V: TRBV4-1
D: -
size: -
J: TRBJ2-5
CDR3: CASSQGVGLPQTQYF
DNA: TGCGCCAGCAGCCAAGGGGTCGGACTCCCCCAGACCCAGTACTTC

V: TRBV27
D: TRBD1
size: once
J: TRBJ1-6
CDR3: CASSLDRAYNSPLHF
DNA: TGTGCCAGCAGTTTGGACAGGGCCTATAATTCACCCCTCCACTTT

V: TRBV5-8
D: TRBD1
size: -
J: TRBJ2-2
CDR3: CASSNPQTGSLLTGELFF
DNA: TGTGCCAGCAGCAACCCGCAGACAGGGAGCCTTCTCACCGGGGAGCTGTTTTTT

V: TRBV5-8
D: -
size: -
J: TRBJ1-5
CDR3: CASLGTGMSNQPQHF
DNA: TGTGCCAGCCTTGGCACAGGGATGAGCAATCAGCCCCAGCATTTT

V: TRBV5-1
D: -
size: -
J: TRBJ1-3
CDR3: CASSTEGTSSGNTIYF
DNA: TGCGCCAGCAGCACCGAAGGGACAAGCTCTGGAAACACCATATATTTT

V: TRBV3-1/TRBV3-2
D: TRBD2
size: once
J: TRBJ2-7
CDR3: CASSQGLAGAEQYF
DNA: TGTGCCAGCAGCCAGGGACTAGCGGGGGCAGAGCAGTACTTC

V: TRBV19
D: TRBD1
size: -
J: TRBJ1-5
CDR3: CASSIDGQGAGQPQHF
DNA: TGTGCCAGTAGTATAGACGGACAGGGGGCGGGTCAGCCCCAGCATTTT

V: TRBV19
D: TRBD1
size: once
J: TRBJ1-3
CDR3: CASSFGQASGNTIYF
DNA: TGTGCCAGTAGTTTTGGACAGGCCTCTGGAAACACCATATATTTT

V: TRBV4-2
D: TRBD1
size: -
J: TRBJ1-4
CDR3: CASSQGGTANNEKLFF
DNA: TGTGCCAGCAGCCAAGGCGGGACAGCAAATAATGAAAAACTGTTTTTT

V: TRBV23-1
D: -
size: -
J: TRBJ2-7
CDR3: CASSQSGGGVTYEQYF
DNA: TGCGCCAGCAGTCAATCGGGCGGGGGCGTAACCTACGAGCAGTACTTC

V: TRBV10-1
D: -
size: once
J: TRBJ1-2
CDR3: CASSDGPSYGYTF
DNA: TGCGCCAGCAGTGACGGCCCTAGCTATGGCTACACCTTC

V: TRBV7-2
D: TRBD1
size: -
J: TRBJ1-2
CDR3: CASSLGVGQTYGYTF
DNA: TGTGCCAGCAGCTTGGGGGTGGGACAGACCTATGGCTACACCTTC

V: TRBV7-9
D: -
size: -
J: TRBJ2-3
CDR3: CASSPTGDRDTQYF
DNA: TGTGCCAGCAGCCCCACGGGCGACAGGGATACGCAGTATTTT

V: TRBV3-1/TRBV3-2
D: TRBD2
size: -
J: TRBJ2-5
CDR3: CASSQGLAGGGETQYF
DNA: TGTGCCAGCAGCCAAGGACTAGCGGGGGGCGGGGAGACCCAGTACTTC

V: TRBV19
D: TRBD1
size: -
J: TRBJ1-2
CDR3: CASSRAPTGNYGYTF
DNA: TGTGCCAGTAGTAGAGCGCCGACAGGGAACTATGGCTACACCTTC

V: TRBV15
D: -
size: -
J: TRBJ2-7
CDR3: CATSRDRQGGQYF
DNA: TGTGCCACCAGCAGAGATCGCCAGGGTGGGCAGTACTTC

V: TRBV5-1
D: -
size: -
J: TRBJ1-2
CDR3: CASSFAVGTGPNGYTF
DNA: TGCGCCAGCAGCTTCGCCGTCGGCACAGGGCCGAATGGCTACACCTTC

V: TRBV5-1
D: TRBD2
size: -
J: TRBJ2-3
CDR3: CASSLGTSGWTDTQYF
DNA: TGCGCCAGCAGCTTGGGGACTAGCGGGTGGACAGATACGCAGTATTTT

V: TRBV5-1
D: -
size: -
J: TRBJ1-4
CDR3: CASSQWDTGRANEKLFF
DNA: TGCGCCAGCAGCCAATGGGACACCGGGAGGGCTAATGAAAAACTGTTTTTT

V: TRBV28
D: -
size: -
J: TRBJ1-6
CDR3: CASSLTSGVSPLHF
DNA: TGTGCCAGCAGTTTAACCTCAGGGGTTTCACCCCTCCACTTT

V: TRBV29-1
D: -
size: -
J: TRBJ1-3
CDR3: CSVEPGAGGNTIYF
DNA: TGCAGCGTTGAGCCCGGGGCGGGAGGAAACACCATATATTTT

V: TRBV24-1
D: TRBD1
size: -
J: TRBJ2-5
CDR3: CATSPGQGAKETQYF
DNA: TGTGCCACCAGCCCGGGACAGGGGGCGAAGGAGACCCAGTACTTC

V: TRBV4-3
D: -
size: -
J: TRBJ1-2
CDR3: CASSPVGAEANYGYTF
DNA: TGCGCCAGCAGCCCCGTGGGGGCAGAAGCTAACTATGGCTACACCTTC

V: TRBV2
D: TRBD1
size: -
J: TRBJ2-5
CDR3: CASSLSWTGDQYF
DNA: TGTGCCAGCAGTCTTTCCTGGACAGGGGACCAGTACTTC

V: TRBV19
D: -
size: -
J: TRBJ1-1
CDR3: CASSIGAGPPEAFF
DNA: TGTGCCAGTAGTATAGGAGCAGGGCCGCCGGAAGCTTTCTTT

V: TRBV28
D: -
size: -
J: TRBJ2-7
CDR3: CASGGSSRYEQYF
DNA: TGTGCCAGCGGAGGTTCAAGCCGGTACGAGCAGTACTTC

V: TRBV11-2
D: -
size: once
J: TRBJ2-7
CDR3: CASSNTHYEQYF
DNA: TGTGCCAGCAGCAACACCCATTACGAGCAGTACTTC

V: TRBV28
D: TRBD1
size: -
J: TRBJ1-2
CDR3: CASRPPGTGVLGYGYTF
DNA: TGTGCCAGCAGACCTCCCGGGACAGGGGTGTTAGGCTATGGCTACACCTTC

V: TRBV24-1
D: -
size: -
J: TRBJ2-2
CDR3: CATSDLHNTGELFF
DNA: TGTGCCACCAGTGATTTGCATAACACCGGGGAGCTGTTTTTT

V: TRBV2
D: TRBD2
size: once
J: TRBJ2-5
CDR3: CASELAGGWETQYF
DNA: TGTGCCAGCGAGCTAGCGGGGGGGTGGGAGACCCAGTACTTC

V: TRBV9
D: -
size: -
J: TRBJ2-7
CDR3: CASSGLQGGLAYEQYF
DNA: TGTGCCAGCAGCGGGCTTCAGGGGGGTTTGGCTTACGAGCAGTACTTC

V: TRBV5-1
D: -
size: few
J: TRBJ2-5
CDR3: CASSPGEGAQYF
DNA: TGCGCCAGCAGCCCGGGGGAGGGGGCCCAGTACTTC

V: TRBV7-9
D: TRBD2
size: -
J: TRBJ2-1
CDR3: CASSLTSGVYNEQFF
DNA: TGTGCCAGCAGCTTGACTAGCGGGGTTTACAATGAGCAGTTCTTC

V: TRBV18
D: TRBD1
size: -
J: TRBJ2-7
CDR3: CASSPTTGGYEQYF
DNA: TGTGCCAGCTCACCGACGACAGGGGGGTACGAGCAGTACTTC

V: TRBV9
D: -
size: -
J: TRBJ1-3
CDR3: CASSLDNPSSGNTIYF
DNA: TGTGCCAGCAGCTTAGATAACCCCAGCTCTGGAAACACCATATATTTT

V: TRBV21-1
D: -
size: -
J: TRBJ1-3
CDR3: CASSSREGDRGPSSGNTIYF
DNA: TGTGCCAGCAGCAGCAGGGAGGGGGACAGGGGGCCCAGCTCTGGAAACACCATATATTTT

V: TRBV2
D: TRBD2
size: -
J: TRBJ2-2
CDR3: CASSRLAANTGELFF
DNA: TGTGCCAGCAGCCGACTAGCGGCGAACACCGGGGAGCTGTTTTTT

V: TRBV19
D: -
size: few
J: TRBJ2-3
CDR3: CASTSYGVPDTQYF
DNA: TGTGCCAGTACCTCCTACGGGGTTCCAGATACGCAGTATTTT

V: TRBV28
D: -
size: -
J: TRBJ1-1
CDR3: CASSPETGIMNTEAFF
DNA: TGTGCCAGCAGTCCTGAGACAGGCATAATGAACACTGAAGCTTTCTTT

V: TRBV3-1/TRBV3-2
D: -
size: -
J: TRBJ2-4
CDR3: CASSHRLAKNIQYF
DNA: TGTGCCAGCAGCCACAGGCTAGCCAAAAACATTCAGTACTTC

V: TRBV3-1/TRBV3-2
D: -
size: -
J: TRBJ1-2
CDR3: CASSQGGAGGYTF
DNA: TGTGCCAGCAGTCAGGGAGGGGCTGGTGGCTACACCTTC

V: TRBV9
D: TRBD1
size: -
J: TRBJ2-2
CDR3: CASRRTGTPTGELFF
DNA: TGTGCCAGCCGAAGGACAGGGACCCCGACCGGGGAGCTGTTTTTT

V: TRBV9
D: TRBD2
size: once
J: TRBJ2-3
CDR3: CASSVSGSGGASDTQYF
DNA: TGTGCCAGCAGCGTAAGCGGAAGCGGGGGGGCTTCAGATACGCAGTATTTT

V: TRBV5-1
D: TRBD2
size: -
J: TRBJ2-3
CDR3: CASSSGTSGGIVDTQYF
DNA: TGCGCCAGCAGCTCCGGGACTAGCGGGGGGATCGTAGATACGCAGTATTTT

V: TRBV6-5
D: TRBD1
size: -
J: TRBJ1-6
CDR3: CASSRAGTVNSPLHF
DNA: TGTGCCAGCAGTAGAGCCGGGACAGTCAATTCACCCCTCCACTTT

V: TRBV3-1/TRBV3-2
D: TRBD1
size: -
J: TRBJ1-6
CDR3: CASSQGGQGSFSPLHF
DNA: TGTGCCAGCAGCCAAGGGGGACAGGGAAGTTTCTCACCCCTCCACTTT